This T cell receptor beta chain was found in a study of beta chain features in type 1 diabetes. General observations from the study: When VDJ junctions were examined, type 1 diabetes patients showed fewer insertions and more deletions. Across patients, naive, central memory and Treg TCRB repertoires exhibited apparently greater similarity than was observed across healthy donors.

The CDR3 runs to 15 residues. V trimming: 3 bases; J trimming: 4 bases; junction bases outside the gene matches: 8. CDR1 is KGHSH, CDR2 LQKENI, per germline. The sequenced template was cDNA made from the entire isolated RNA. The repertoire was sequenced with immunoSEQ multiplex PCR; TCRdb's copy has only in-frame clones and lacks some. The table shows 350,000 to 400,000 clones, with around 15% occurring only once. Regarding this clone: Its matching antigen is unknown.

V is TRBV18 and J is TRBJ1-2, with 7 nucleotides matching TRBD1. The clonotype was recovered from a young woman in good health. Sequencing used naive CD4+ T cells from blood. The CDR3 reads CASSPRDRFAYGYTF. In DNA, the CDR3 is TGTGCCAGCTCACCTAGGGACAGATTTGCCTATGGCTACACCTTC.